The source of this T cell receptor (beta chain) is a study of CXCR3-negative and CXCR3-positive naive CD8 T cells. This CDR3 comprises 15 residues. In triplicate, each CD8+ T cell subset was sorted at roughly 330,000 cells per replicate. Naive CD8+ T cells displayed a CD45RO-CCR7+CD27+CD95- phenotype. UMI-labeled 5' RACE TRB cDNA libraries were prepared from the cells. From the 5' RACE reads, TCRdb lists one entry per CDR3 protein and no DNA. The table lists 150,000 or so distinct CDR3 sequences, with roughly 0.29% in the top ten. The V gene is TRBV21-1, the J gene TRBJ2-3; TCRdb gives TRBD2 as the D gene, but with no DNA this cannot be confirmed. TRBV21-1 is annotated as a pseudogene. The clonotype was recovered from a human donor in good health. Some clones in this sample may be carry-over from other donors' samples. Input material: naive CXCR3- CD8+ T cells from blood. As for subset: CD45RO-CCR7+CD27+CD95- naive CD8+ T cells lacking CXCR3 (TNR3-). CDR3 loop: CASSISGRVADTQYF.